The table lists the clone carrying this T cell receptor beta chain with a few counts. Its specificity is unknown. TCRdb itself ran the reads through MiXCR, one entry per CDR3 protein. The sample shows approximately 260,000 distinct CDR3 sequences, about 18% of them seen only once. These data come from a study of T cell repertoires in cytomegalovirus infection. Study information: Both a matching HLA type and CMV infection were indicated by public TCR beta signatures. Whole-study results and caveats: Carriers of CMV and the relevant HLA type were discriminated by public TCR beta frequency. Within the response measured ex vivo, HLA-C-restricted CMV-specific TCR beta clonotypes were dominant.

The CDR3 loop spans 12 amino acids. The germline CDR1 and CDR2 sequences are SEHNR and FQNEAQ (reference sequence). The germline V and J ends were trimmed by 4 bases and 7 bases, with 10 bases remaining between them. Input material: CD8+ T cells from PBMCs. The origin of this receptor is a human donor in good health (CMV status not recorded). Some clones in this sample may be carry-over from other donors' samples. The chain has TRBV7-9 and TRBJ1-1, with D possibly being TRBD1 (5 bases). CDR3 amino acids: CASSSGTYEAFF. The CDR3 DNA reads TGTGCCAGCAGCTCCGGGACGTATGAAGCTTTCTTT. Drawing the rest from reference TRBV7-9 and TRBJ1-1, the complete variable domain is DTGVSQNPRHKITKRGQNVTFRCDPISEHNRLYWYRQTLGQGPEFLTYFQNEAQLEKSRLLSDRFSAERPKGSFSTLEIQRTEQGDSAMYLCASSSGTYEAFFGQGTRLTVV.